This TCR beta chain was recorded in a study of blood T cell repertoires in COVID-19. V was trimmed by 3 bases and J by 8 bases, leaving 17 bases between them. The CDR3 extends over 15 amino acids. Per germline, CDR1 LNHNV and CDR2 YYDKDF (reference sequence). Profiled with immunoSEQ multiplex PCR; TCRdb holds only in-frame clones, not every one. In the table there are roughly 97,000 clones, 91% of which are singletons. This sequence joins TRBV15 and TRBJ2-1; maybe TRBD2 (7 bases). Sequencing was performed on peripheral blood. The sequence was obtained from a human donor in a cohort sampled during active COVID-19. CDR3 amino acids: CATSRRLAGGDEQFF. The CDR3 bases are TGTGCCACCAGCAGGAGACTAGCTGGGGGCGATGAGCAGTTCTTC.